A selection of T cell receptor beta chains follows, all from one sample in a study of blood T cell repertoires in COVID-19. Measured with immunoSEQ multiplex PCR; TCRdb has only the in-frame clones, and not every one. The sample contains about 14,000 clones, around 89% of which appear only once. Sequences were obtained from peripheral blood. Receptors originate from a man between 50 and 59 years old with active COVID-19. Each CDR3 is given without its conserved first and last residue. A D gene is named only where the DNA matches it firmly. Size values are once, few and many counts, or a class for expanded clones, and some rows have none.

j_call v_call d_call clone_size cdr3_aa
TRBJ2-2 TRBV11-3 TRBD2 - ASSLGLNRLAGPGELF
TRBJ1-3 TRBV7-9 - - ASSPWKEQNTIY
TRBJ2-1 TRBV12-3/TRBV12-4 TRBD2 - ASSLGLAGRQF
TRBJ1-1 TRBV4-1 - - ASSQVQGMATWEAF
TRBJ1-5 TRBV27 - - ASSPRGNSNQPQH
TRBJ1-5 TRBV28 - - ASSRPGTNSNQPQH
TRBJ2-1 TRBV19 TRBD2 - ASSTPGTSGRRSYNEQF
TRBJ1-1 TRBV4-3 - - ASSQERGQRAF
TRBJ2-1 TRBV30 TRBD2 - AWSPPRGSANEQF
TRBJ1-6 TRBV7-6 - - ASSSLRPSFLYNSPLH
TRBJ1-2 TRBV28 TRBD1 - AVKTGVYYGYT
TRBJ1-1 TRBV6-6 - - ASSSPPRVTIAF
TRBJ1-6 TRBV7-6 TRBD1 - ASGGTENSPLH
TRBJ1-2 TRBV6-2/TRBV6-3 TRBD1 - ASSYGTGDNYGYT
TRBJ2-1 TRBV5-1 TRBD2 - ASSQTSGGYNEQF
TRBJ2-4 TRBV30 - - AWTGGQENIQY
TRBJ1-5 TRBV20-1 - - SASNREQPQH
TRBJ2-1 TRBV6-5 - - ASKSGDSNEQF
TRBJ1-2 TRBV11-2 - once ASSPSGVRYGYT
TRBJ1-1 TRBV28 - once ASSLGSLGGTTEAF
TRBJ2-1 TRBV7-9 TRBD2 - ASSLAGGELVLGEQF
TRBJ1-6 TRBV7-8 - - ASSSTDRRYSPLH
TRBJ2-5 TRBV6-6 TRBD1 - ASRPLTGDRETQY
TRBJ1-4 TRBV4-1 - - ASSQEGVANEKLF
TRBJ2-3 TRBV11-3 TRBD2 - ASSRGLAGVSDTQY
TRBJ1-4 TRBV27 TRBD1 - ASSRRQGTEKLF
TRBJ1-6 TRBV6-5 TRBD1 - ASSYSGTVPNSPLH
TRBJ2-1 TRBV7-8 - - ATGFGVHEQF